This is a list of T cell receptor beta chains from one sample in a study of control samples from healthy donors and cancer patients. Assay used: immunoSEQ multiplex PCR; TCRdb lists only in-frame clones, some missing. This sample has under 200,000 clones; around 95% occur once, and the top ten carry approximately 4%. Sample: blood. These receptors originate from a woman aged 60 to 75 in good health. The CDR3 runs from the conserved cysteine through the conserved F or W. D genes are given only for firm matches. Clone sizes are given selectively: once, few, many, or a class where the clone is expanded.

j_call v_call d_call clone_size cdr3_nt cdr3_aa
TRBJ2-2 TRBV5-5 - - TGTGCCAGCAGCCTAGGAGGAACGAACACCGGGGAGCTGTTTTTT CASSLGGTNTGELFF
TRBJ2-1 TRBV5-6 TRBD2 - TGTGCCAGCAGCTCGGGACGGGGGGTCAATGAGCAGTTCTTC CASSSGRGVNEQFF
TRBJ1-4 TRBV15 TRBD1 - TGTGCCACCAGCAGAGATCCGGGGACAGGGAATGAAAAACTGTTTTTT CATSRDPGTGNEKLFF
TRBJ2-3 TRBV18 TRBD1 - TGTGCCAGCTCACGGGAGGGACAGGGGGGCACAGATACGCAGTATTTT CASSREGQGGTDTQYF
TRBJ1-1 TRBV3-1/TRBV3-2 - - TGTGCCAGCAGCCACGACAGACCGAACACTGAAGCTTTCTTT CASSHDRPNTEAFF
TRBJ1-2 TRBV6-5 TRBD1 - TGTGCCAGCAGTTACGCGCCCACAGGGGACGGGGGCTACACCTTC CASSYAPTGDGGYTF
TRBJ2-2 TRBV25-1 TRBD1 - TGTGCCAGCAGTGAATCTAGGGACAGGGGGCCCGGGGAGCTGTTTTTT CASSESRDRGPGELFF
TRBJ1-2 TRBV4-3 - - TGCGCCAGCAGCCCGCGAGGGCAGGGAGCGTCCTTATTCTATGGCTACACCTTC CASSPRGQGASLFYGYTF
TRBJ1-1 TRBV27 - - TGTGCCAGCAGTTTTAATCCCCTTCTGAACACTGAAGCTTTCTTT CASSFNPLLNTEAFF
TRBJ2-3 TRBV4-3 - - TGCGCCAGCAGCCAAGATTTTGGGTTCACAGATACGCAGTATTTT CASSQDFGFTDTQYF
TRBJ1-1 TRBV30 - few TGTGCCTGGACAGGGGTGTATCGGAACACTGAAGCTTTCTTT CAWTGVYRNTEAFF
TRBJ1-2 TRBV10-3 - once TGTGCCATCAGTGAGTCGACTAACTATGGCTACACCTTC CAISESTNYGYTF
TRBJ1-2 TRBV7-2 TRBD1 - TGTGCCAGCAGCTTAGTAGGGGGCCATGGGACAGGGAATAACTATGGCTACACCTTC CASSLVGGHGTGNNYGYTF
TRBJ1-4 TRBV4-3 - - TGCGCCAGCAGCCAAGACTTAATTCGGGGAGGATTAGGTGGTGAAAAACTGTTTTTT CASSQDLIRGGLGGEKLFF
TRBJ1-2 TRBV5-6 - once TGTGCCAGCAGCTTGGGCAGAATCTATGGCTACACCTTC CASSLGRIYGYTF
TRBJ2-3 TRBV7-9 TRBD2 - TGTGCCAGCAGCCGGTTGAGCGGGGGGGGTACAGATACGCAGTATTTT CASSRLSGGGTDTQYF
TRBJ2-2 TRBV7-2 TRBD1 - TGTGCCAGCAGCTCGACAGGGGCTGGCGGGGAGCTGTTTTTT CASSSTGAGGELFF
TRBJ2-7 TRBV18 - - TGTGCCAGCTCACCATCCGAAGTTGACCTCTTTATCGACGAGCAGTACTTC CASSPSEVDLFIDEQYF
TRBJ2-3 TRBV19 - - TGTGCCAGTAGTATAGAAAGGTCATCTAGCACAGATACGCAGTATTTT CASSIERSSSTDTQYF
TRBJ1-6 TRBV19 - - TGTGCCAGTAGTTACAGGAATTCACCCCTCCACTTT CASSYRNSPLHF
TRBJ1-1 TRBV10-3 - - TGTGCCATCAGTGCAGGGACACACACTGAAGCTTTCTTT CAISAGTHTEAFF
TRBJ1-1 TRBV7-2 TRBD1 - TGTGCCAGCAGCCTCGACAGGGGGACTGAAGCTTTCTTT CASSLDRGTEAFF
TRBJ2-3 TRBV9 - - TGTGCCAGCAGCGGATGGATGTCAGATACGCAGTATTTT CASSGWMSDTQYF
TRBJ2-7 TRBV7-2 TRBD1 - TGTGCCAGCAGGCTAAGACAGGGGTCCTACGAGCAGTACTTC CASRLRQGSYEQYF
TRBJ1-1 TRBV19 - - TGTGCCAGTAGTCTGACAGTAATGAACACTGAAGCTTTCTTT CASSLTVMNTEAFF
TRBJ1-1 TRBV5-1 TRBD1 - TGCGCCAGCAGCTCAGGACAGGAGATCATGAACACTGAAGCTTTCTTT CASSSGQEIMNTEAFF
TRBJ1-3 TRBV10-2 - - TGCGCCAGCACCGAGACCCGATATGGAAACACCATATATTTT CASTETRYGNTIYF
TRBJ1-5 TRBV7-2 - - TGTGCCAGCAGACAAGCCGGGACCCAGAATCAGCCCCAGCATTTT CASRQAGTQNQPQHF
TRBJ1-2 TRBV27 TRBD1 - TGTGCCAGCAGTCCATGGACAGGGTATGATGGCTACACCTTC CASSPWTGYDGYTF
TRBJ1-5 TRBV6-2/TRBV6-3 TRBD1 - TGTGCCAGCAGTTATCTTCAGACAGGGGCCCCTAACAATCAGCCCCAGCATTTT CASSYLQTGAPNNQPQHF
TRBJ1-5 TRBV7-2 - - TGTGCCAGCAGCTTAGCGGGGACTCCCCAGCATTTT CASSLAGTPQHF
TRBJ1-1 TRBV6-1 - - TGTGCCAGCAGTGAACTTCGGTTTGTGAACACTGAAGCTTTCTTT CASSELRFVNTEAFF
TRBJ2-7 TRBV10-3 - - TGTGCCATCAGTACTGAGGTAGGGAAGCTATGGTACGAGCAGTACTTC CAISTEVGKLWYEQYF
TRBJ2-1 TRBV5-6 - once TGTGCCAGCAGCATACAGACGGGGACACCGATGTTCAATGAGCAGTTCTTC CASSIQTGTPMFNEQFF
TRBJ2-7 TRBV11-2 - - TGTGCCAGCAGCTCATCATACTACGAGCAGTACTTC CASSSSYYEQYF
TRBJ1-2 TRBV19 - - TGTGCCAGTAGTAGCCGGCGGGAGGGAATAGGCTATGGCTACACCTTC CASSSRREGIGYGYTF
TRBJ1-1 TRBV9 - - TGTGCCAGCAGCGTATTAGGGAACTCTGAAGCTTTCTTT CASSVLGNSEAFF
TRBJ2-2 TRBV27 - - TGTGCCAGCAGGGGGACATTACGTTACACCGGGGAGCTGTTTTTT CASRGTLRYTGELFF
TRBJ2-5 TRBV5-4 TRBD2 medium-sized TGTGCCAGCAGCTTATTGGGGGGGCAAGAGACCCAGTACTTC CASSLLGGQETQYF
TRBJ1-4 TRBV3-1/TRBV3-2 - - TGTGCCAGCAGCTACCGACAGGCCGCAACTAATGAAAAACTGTTTTTT CASSYRQAATNEKLFF
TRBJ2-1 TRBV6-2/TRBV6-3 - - TGTGCCAGCAGTTACCACAACCCGGAGATAGCGGCCAATGAGCAGTTCTTC CASSYHNPEIAANEQFF
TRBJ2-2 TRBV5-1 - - TGCGCCAGCAGCTTCGGGGGCGGTCGCACCGGGGAGCTGTTTTTT CASSFGGGRTGELFF
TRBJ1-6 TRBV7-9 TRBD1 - TGTGCCAGCAGCTTAACCGGGACAGGGGGCGGGGCACCCCTCCACTTT CASSLTGTGGGAPLHF
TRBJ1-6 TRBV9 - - TGTGCCAGCACCAATGGGGGGACTTATAATTCACCCCTCCACTTT CASTNGGTYNSPLHF